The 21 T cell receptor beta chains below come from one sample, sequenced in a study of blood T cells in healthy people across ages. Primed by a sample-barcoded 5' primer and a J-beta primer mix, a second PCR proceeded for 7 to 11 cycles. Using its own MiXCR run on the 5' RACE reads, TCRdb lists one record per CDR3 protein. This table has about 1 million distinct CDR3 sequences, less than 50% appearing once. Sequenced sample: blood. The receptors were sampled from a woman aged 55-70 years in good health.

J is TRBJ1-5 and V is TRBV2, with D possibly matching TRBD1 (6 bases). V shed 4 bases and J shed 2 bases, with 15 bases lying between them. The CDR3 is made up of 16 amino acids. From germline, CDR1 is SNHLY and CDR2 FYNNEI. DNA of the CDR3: TGTGCCAGCAGTGGAAGTAGGGGGGGCGGCAATCAGCCCCAGCATTTT. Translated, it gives CASSGSRGGGNQPQHF.

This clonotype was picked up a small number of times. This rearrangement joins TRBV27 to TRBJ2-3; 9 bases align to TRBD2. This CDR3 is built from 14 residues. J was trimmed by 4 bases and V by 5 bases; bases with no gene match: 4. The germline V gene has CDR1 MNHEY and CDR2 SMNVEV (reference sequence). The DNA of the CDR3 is TGTGCCAGCAGTCCAGGGACTAGCCCAGATACGCAGTATTTT. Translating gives CASSPGTSPDTQYF.

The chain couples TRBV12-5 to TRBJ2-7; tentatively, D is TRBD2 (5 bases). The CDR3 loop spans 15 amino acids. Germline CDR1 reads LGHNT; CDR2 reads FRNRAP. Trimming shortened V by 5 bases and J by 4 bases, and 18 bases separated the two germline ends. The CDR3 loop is CASGTGLRRKYEQYF. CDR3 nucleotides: TGTGCTAGTGGTACTGGACTCCGACGTAAGTACGAGCAGTACTTC.

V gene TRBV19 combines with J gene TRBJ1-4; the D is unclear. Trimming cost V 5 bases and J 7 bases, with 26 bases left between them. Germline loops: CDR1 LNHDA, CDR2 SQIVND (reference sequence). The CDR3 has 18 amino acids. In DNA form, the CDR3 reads TGTGCCAGTAGTGAGCATCTATTTAAACTGGGAGCCTCTGAAAAACTGTTTTTT. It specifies CASSEHLFKLGASEKLFF.

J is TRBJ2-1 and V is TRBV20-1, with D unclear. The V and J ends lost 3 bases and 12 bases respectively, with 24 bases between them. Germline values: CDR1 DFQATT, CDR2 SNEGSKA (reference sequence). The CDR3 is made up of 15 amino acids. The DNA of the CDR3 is TGCAGTGCTAGGGAACCCCGGGCCTCAACCCTAGGGCAGTTCTTC. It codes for CSAREPRASTLGQFF.

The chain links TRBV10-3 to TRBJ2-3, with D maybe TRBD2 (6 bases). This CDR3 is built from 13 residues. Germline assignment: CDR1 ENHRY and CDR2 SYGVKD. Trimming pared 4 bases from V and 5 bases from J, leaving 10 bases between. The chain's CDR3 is CAISGAGGDTQYF. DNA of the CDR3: TGTGCCATCAGTGGAGCGGGCGGAGATACGCAGTATTTT.

The CDR3 nucleotides are TGCAGTGCTCCCTCCAGTATGTTCCAAGAGACCCAGTACTTC. Protein: CSAPSSMFQETQYF. The genes are TRBV20-1 and TRBJ2-5; unclear D gene. From germline, CDR1 is DFQATT and CDR2 SNEGSKA (reference sequence). V was trimmed by 5 bases and J by 1 base, leaving 14 bases between them. The CDR3 extends over 14 amino acids.

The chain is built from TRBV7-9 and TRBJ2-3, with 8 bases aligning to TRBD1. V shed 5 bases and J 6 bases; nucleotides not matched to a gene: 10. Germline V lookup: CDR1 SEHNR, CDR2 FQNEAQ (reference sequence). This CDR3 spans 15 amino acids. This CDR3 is CASSPPRTGFDTQYF. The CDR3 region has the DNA TGTGCCAGCAGCCCTCCCAGGACAGGGTTTGATACGCAGTATTTT.

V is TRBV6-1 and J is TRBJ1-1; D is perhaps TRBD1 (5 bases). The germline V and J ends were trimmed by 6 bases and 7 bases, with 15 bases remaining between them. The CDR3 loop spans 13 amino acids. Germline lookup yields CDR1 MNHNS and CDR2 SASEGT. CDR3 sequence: CASSKARDHEAFF. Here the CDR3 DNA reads TGTGCCAGCAGCAAAGCCCGGGACCATGAAGCTTTCTTT.

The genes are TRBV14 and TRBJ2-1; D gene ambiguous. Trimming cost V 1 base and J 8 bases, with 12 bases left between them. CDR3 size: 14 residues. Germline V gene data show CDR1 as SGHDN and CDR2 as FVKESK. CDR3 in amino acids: CASSQVPLTHEQFF. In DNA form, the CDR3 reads TGTGCCAGCAGCCAAGTTCCCCTAACCCATGAGCAGTTCTTC.

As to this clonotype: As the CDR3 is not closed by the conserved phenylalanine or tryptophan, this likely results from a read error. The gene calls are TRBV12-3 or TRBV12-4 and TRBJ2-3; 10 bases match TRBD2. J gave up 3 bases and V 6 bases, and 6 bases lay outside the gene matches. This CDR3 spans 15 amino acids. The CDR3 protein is CASSSGTSATDTQYL. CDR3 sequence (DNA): TGTGCCAGCAGCTCTGGGACTAGCGCGACAGATACGCAGTATTTA.

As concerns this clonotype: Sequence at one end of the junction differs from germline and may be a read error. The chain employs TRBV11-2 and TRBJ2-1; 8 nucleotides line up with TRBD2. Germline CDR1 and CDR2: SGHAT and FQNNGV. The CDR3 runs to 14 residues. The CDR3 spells CAGSPNYGAGEGFF. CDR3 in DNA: TGTGCCGGCAGCCCAAATTATGGAGCGGGAGAGGGGTTCTTC.

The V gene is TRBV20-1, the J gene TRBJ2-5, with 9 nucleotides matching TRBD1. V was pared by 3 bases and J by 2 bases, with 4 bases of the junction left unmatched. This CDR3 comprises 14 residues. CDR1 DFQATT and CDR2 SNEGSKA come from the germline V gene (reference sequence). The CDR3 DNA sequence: TGCAGTGCTAGTAACAGGGGGCTACAAGAGACCCAGTACTTC. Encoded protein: CSASNRGLQETQYF.

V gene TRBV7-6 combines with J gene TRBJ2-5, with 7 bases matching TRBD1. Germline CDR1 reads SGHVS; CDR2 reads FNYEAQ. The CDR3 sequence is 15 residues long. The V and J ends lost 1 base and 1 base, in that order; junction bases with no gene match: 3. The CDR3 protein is CASSLDGQVQETQYF. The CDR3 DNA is TGTGCCAGCAGCTTAGACGGACAGGTCCAAGAGACCCAGTACTTC. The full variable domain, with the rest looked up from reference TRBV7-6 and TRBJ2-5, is GAGVSQSPRYKVTKRGQDVALRCDPISGHVSLYWYRQALGQGPEFLTYFNYEAQQDKSGLPNDRFSAERPEGSISTLTIQRTEQRDSAMYRCASSLDGQVQETQYFGPGTRLLVL.

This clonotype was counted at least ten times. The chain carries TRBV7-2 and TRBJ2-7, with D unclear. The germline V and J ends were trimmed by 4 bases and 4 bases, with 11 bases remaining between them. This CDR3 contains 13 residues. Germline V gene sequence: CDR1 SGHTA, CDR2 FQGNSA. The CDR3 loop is CASSSRALYEQYF. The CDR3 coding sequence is TGTGCCAGCAGCTCCCGGGCCCTATACGAGCAGTACTTC.

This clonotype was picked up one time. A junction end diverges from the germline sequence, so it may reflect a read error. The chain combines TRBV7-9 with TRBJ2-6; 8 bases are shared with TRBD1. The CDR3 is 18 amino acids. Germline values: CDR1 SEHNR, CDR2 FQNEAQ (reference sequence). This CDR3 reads CTSSSRGPSTSGANVLTF. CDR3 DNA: TGTACCAGCAGCTCCAGGGGGCCTTCGACCTCTGGGGCCAACGTCCTGACTTTC.

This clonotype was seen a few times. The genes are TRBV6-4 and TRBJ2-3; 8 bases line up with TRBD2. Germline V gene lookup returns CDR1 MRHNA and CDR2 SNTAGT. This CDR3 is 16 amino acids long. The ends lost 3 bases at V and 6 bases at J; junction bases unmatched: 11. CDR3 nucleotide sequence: TGTGCCAGCAGTGAAGTACCCGGACTAGCAACGGATACGCAGTATTTT. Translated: CASSEVPGLATDTQYF.

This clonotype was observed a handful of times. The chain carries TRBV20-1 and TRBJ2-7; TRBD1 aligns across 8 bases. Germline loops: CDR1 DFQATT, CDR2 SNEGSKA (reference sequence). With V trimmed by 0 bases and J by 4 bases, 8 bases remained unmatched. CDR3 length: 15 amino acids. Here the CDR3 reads CSARDTRQGSYEQYF. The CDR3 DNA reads TGCAGTGCTAGAGATACAAGACAGGGGAGTTACGAGCAGTACTTC.

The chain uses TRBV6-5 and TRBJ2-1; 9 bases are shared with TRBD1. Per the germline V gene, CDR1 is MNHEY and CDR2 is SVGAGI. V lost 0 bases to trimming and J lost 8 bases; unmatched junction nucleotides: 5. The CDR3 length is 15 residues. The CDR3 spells CASSYSGTGIDEQFF. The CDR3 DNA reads TGTGCCAGCAGTTACTCTGGGACAGGGATCGATGAGCAGTTCTTC.

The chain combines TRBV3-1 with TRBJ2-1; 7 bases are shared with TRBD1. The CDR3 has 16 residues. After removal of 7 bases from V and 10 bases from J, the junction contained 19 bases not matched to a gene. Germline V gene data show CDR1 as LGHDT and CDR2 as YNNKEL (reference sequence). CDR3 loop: CASTPNIIGGVYEQFF. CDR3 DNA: TGTGCCAGCACCCCCAACATTATAGGGGGCGTCTACGAGCAGTTCTTC.

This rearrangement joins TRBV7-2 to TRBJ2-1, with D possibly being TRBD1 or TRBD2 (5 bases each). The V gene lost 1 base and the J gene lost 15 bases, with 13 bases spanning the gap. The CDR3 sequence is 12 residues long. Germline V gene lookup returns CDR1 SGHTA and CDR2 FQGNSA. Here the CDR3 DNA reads TGTGCCAGCAGCTTAGGGGGGTCTAGAGTGTTCTTC. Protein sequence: CASSLGGSRVFF.